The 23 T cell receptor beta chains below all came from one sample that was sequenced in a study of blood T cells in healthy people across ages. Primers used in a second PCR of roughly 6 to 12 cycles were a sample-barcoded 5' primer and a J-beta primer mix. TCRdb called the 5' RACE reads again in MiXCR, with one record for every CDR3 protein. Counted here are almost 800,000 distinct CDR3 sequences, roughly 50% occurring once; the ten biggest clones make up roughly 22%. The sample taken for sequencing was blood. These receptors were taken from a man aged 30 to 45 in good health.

The CDR3 DNA follows: TGTGCCACCAGCAGAGTTGGGGGCTCCGGGGACGTGTACAATGAGCAGTACTTC. This codes for CATSRVGGSGDVYNEQYF. The chain is built from TRBV15 and TRBJ2-5, with a possible D match to TRBD1 (6 bases). This CDR3 has 18 residues. Germline CDR1 reads LNHNV; CDR2 reads YYDKDF (reference sequence). V was trimmed by 1 base and J by 11 bases, leaving 29 bases between them.

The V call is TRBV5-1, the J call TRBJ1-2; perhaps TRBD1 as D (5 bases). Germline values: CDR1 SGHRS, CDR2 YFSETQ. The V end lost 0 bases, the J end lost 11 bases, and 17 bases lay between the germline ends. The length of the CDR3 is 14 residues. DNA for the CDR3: TGCGCCAGCAGCTTGGAGGCCAGCTTGCGGGGGTACACCTTC. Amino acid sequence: CASSLEASLRGYTF.

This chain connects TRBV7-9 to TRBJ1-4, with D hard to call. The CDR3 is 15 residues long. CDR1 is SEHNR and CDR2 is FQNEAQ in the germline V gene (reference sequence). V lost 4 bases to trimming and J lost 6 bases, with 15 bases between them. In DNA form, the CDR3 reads TGTGCCAGCAGCTCCCCGGATTTAAAGGATGAAAAACTGTTTTTT. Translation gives CASSSPDLKDEKLFF.

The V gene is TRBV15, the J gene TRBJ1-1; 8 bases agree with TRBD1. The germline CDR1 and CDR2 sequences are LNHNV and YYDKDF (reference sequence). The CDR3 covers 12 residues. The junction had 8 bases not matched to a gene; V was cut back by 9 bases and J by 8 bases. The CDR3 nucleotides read TGTGCCACGGGGACAGGAGGGTTCGAAGCTTTCTTT. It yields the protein CATGTGGFEAFF. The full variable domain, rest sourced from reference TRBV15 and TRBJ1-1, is DAMVIQNPRYQVTQFGKPVTLSCSQTLNHNVMYWYQQKSSQAPKLLFHYYDKDFNNEADTPDNFQSRRPNTSFCFLDIRSPGLGDTAMYLCATGTGGFEAFFGQGTRLTVV.

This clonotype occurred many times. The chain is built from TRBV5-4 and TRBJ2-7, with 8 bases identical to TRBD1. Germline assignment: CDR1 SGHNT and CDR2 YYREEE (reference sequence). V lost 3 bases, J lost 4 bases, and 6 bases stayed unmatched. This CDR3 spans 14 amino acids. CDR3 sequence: CASSSGQGGYEQYF. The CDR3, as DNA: TGTGCCAGCAGCTCTGGACAGGGTGGTTACGAGCAGTACTTC.

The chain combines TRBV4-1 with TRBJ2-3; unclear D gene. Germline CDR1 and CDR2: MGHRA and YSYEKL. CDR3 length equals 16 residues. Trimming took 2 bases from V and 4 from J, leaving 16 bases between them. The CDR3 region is CASSQRALSFADTQYF. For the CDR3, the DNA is TGCGCCAGCAGCCAAAGGGCGTTGAGTTTCGCAGATACGCAGTATTTT.

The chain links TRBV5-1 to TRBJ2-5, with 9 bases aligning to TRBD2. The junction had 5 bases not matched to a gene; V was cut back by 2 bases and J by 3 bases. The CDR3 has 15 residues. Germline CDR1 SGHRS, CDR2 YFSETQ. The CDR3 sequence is CASSFQAGGEETQYF. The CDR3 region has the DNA TGCGCCAGCAGCTTCCAAGCGGGAGGTGAAGAGACCCAGTACTTC.

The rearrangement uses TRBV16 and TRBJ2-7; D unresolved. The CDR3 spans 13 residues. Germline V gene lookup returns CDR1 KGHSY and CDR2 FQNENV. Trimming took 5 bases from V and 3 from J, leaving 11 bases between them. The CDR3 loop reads CASSENYSYEQYF. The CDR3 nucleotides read TGTGCCAGCAGCGAGAACTACAGCTACGAGCAGTACTTC.

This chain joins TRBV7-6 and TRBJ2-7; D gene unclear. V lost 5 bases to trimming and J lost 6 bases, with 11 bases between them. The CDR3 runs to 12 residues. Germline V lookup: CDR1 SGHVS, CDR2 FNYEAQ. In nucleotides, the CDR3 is TGTGCCAGCAGCCCCCCTGCCGGCGAGCAGTACTTC. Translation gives CASSPPAGEQYF. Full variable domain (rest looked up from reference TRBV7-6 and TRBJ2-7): GAGVSQSPRYKVTKRGQDVALRCDPISGHVSLYWYRQALGQGPEFLTYFNYEAQQDKSGLPNDRFSAERPEGSISTLTIQRTEQRDSAMYRCASSPPAGEQYFGPGTRLTVT.

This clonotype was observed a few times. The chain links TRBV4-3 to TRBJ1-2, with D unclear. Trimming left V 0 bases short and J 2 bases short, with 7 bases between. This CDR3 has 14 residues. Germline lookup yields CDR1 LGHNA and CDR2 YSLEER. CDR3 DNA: TGCGCCAGCAGCCAAGATCCACTGAACTATGGCTACACCTTC. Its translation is CASSQDPLNYGYTF.

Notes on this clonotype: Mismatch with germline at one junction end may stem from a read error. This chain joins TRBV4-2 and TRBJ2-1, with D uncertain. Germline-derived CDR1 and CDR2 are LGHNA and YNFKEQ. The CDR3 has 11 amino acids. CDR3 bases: TGTGCCAGCCGCCGAAACAATGAGCGGTTCTTC. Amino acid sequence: CASRRNNERFF.

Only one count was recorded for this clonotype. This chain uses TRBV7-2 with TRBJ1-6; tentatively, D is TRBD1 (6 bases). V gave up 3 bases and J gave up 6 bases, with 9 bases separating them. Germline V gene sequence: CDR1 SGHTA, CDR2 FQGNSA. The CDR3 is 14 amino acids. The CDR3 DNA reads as TGTGCCAGCAGCTTCGGGACAATTAATTCACCCCTCCACTTT. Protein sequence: CASSFGTINSPLHF.

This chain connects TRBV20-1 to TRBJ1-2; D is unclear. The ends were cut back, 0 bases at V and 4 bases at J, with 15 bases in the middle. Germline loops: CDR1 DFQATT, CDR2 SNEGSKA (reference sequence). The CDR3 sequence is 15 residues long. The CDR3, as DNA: TGCAGTGCTAGAGAGGAAGGGAAATATTTCTATGGCTACACCTTC. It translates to CSAREEGKYFYGYTF.

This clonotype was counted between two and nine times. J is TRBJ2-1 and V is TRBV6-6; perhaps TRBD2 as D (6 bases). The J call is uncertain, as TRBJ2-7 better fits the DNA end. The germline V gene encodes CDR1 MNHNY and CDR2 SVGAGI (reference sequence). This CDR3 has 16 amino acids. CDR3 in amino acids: CATQTAAGSSYNEQYF. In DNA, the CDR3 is TGTGCCACTCAAACCGCGGCGGGGAGCTCCTACAATGAGCAGTACTTC.

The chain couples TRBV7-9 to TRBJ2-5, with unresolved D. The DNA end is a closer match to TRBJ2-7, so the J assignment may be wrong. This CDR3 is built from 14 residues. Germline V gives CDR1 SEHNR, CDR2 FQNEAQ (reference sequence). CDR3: CASSLGGPAAEQYF. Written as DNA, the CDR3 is TGTGCCAGCAGCTTAGGAGGACCCGCGGCCGAGCAGTACTTC.

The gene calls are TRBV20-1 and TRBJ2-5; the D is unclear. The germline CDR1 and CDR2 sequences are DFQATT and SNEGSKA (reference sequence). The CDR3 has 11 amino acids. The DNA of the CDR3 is TGCAGCTCCAGGAAGAGTGGAGAGCAGTACTTC. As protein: CSSRKSGEQYF.

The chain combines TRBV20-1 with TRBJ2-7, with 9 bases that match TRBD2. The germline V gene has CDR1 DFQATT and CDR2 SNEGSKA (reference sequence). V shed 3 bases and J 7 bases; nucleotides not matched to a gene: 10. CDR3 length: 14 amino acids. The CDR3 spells CSASGLAGSGEQYF. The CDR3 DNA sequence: TGCAGTGCTAGCGGGCTAGCGGGGTCGGGGGAGCAGTACTTC.

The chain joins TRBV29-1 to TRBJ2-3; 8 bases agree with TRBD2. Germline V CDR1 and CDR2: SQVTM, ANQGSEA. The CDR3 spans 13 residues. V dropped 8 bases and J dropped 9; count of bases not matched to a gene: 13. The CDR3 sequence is CSLRGALSLTQYF. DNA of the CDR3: TGCAGCCTGCGGGGGGCGCTTAGCCTAACGCAGTATTTT.

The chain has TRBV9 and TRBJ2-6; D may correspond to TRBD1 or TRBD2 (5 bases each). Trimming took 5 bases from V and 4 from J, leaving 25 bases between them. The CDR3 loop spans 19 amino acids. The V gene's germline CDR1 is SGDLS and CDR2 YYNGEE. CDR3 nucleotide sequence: TGTGCCAGCAGATACAACCAAAAAAGTGAGGGGACCGGGGCCAACGTCCTGACTTTC. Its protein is CASRYNQKSEGTGANVLTF. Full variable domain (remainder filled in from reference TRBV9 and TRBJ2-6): DSGVTQTPKHLITATGQRVTLRCSPRSGDLSVYWYQQSLDQGLQFLIQYYNGEERAKGNILERFSAQQFPDLHSELNLSSLELGDSALYFCASRYNQKSEGTGANVLTFGAGSRLTVL.

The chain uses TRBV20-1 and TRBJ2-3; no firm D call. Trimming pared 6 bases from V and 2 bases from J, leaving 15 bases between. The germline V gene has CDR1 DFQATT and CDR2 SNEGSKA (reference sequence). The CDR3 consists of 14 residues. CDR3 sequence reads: CSAIKNTITDTQYF. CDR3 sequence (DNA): TGCAGTGCCATAAAGAATACAATCACAGATACGCAGTATTTT.

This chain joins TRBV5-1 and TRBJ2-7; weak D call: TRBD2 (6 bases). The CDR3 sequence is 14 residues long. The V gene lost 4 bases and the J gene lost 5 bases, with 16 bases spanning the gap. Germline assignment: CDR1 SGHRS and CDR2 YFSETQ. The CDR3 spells CASSLVGGADEQYF. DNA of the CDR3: TGCGCCAGCAGCCTCGTCGGCGGGGCCGACGAGCAGTACTTC.

The CDR3 DNA is TGTGCCACCGCGTCGGGCGGGAGTCCCTACAATGAGCAGTTCTTC. Its protein is CATASGGSPYNEQFF. V and J are TRBV15 and TRBJ2-1, with 7 bases that match TRBD2. The CDR3 sequence is 15 residues long. Trimming cost V 8 bases and J 2 bases; bases outside gene matches: 9. Germline V gene data show CDR1 as LNHNV and CDR2 as YYDKDF (reference sequence).

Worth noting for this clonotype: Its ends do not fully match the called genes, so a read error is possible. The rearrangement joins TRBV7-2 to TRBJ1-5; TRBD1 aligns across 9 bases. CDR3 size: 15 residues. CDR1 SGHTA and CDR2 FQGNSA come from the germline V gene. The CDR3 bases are TGTGCCGGCAGCCTGGGACAGGGTATTGGTCAGCCCCAGCATTTT. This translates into CAGSLGQGIGQPQHF. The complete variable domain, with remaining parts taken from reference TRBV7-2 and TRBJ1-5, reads GAGVSQSPSNKVTEKGKDVELRCDPISGHTALYWYRQSLGQGLEFLIYFQGNSAPDKSGLPSDRFSAERTGGSVSTLTIQRTQQEDSAVYLCAGSLGQGIGQPQHFGDGTRLSIL.